This T cell receptor (beta chain) was observed in a study of T cells in Graves' hyperthyroidism and ophthalmopathy. Study results and caveats: Onset of ophthalmopathy came a median roughly 6.9 months after the model predicted it.

RNA transcripts provided the source from which TCR beta CDR3 regions were amplified. The TCR CDR3 first-round RT-PCR relied on the HTBI primer set. MiXCR, run by TCRdb on the multiplex PCR reads, gives a single entry per CDR3 protein. The data show under 400,000 distinct CDR3 sequences, with around 25% seen just once and 73% held by the top ten. CDR1 is SGHRS and CDR2 is YFSETQ in the germline V gene. The ends were cut back, 1 base at V and 2 bases at J, with 5 bases in the middle. This CDR3 comprises 13 residues. Notes on this clonotype: What it recognizes is unknown.

Sequencing was done on a sample of blood. This chain links TRBV5-1 with TRBJ2-3; D gene ambiguous. The receptor's source is a man in his fifties with Graves' hyperthyroidism. As DNA, the CDR3 is TGCGCCAGCAGCTTGACAGTCACAGATACGCAGTATTTT. It specifies CASSLTVTDTQYF.